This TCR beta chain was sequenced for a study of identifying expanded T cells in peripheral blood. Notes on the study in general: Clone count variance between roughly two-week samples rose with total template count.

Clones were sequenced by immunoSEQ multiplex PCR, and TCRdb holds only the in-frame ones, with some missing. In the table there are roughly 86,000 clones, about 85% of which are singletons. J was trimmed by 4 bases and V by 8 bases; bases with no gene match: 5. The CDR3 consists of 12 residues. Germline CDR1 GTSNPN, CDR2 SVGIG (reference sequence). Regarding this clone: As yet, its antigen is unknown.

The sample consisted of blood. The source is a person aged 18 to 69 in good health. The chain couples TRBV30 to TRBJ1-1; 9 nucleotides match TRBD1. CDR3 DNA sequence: TGTGCCGAACAGGGGGCAGGCACTGAAGCTTTCTTT. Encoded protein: CAEQGAGTEAFF.